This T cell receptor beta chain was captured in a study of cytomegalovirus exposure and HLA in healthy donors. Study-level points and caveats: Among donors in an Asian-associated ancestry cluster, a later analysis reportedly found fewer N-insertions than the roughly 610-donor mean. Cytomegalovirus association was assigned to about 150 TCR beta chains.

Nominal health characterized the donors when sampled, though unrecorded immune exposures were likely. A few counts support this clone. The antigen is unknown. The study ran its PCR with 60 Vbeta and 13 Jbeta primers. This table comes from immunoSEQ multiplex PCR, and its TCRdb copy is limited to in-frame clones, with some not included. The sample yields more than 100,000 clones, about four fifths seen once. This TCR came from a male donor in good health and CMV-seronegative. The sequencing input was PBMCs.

The CDR3 sequence: CASSYYQGPIQYF. The CDR3 DNA is TGTGCCAGCAGTTATTATCAGGGGCCCATTCAGTACTTC. This sequence joins TRBV6-6 and TRBJ2-4, with D possibly TRBD1 on 6 matching bases. V lost 3 bases to trimming and J lost 9 bases, with 12 bases between them. Germline CDR1 is MNHNY and CDR2 is SVGAGI (reference sequence). This CDR3 comprises 13 residues.